The rows below give T cell receptor beta chains drawn from one sample of a study of T cells in Graves' hyperthyroidism and ophthalmopathy. TCRdb fed the multiplex PCR reads into MiXCR, producing one record per CDR3 protein. This sample has approximately 58,000 distinct CDR3 sequences, with around half found just once. The sequencing input was blood. These TCRs come from a woman aged 25-40 years with Graves' ophthalmopathy. Each CDR3 is given with its conserved first and last residue. The D gene is left open where the match is weak. Size tells how often a clone was seen (once, few, many) or the class of an expanded clone, and some rows leave it out.

j_gene: TRBJ2-1; d_gene: TRBD2; abundance: -; v_gene: TRBV7-2; CDR3aa: CASSWTSGNNEQFF; CDR3nt: TGTGCCAGCAGCTGGACTAGCGGAAACAATGAGCAGTTCTTC
j_gene: TRBJ1-2; d_gene: TRBD1; abundance: many; v_gene: TRBV20-1; CDR3aa: CSATDRDRGSGYTF; CDR3nt: TGCAGTGCAACCGACCGGGACAGGGGGTCTGGCTACACCTTC
j_gene: TRBJ1-2; d_gene: -; abundance: -; v_gene: TRBV7-6; CDR3aa: CASTLGAGAGGYTF; CDR3nt: TGTGCCAGCACCTTAGGGGCTGGGGCAGGGGGCTACACCTTC
j_gene: TRBJ2-1; d_gene: -; abundance: many; v_gene: TRBV3-1; CDR3aa: CASQSGWNEQFF; CDR3nt: TGTGCCAGCCAAAGCGGGTGGAATGAGCAGTTCTTC
j_gene: TRBJ1-2; d_gene: -; abundance: -; v_gene: TRBV10-3; CDR3aa: CAISETPAAGRGYTF; CDR3nt: TGTGCCATCAGTGAGACCCCCGCGGCAGGTAGGGGCTACACCTTC
j_gene: TRBJ2-3; d_gene: TRBD2; abundance: many; v_gene: TRBV5-6; CDR3aa: CASSASGTLTYTDTQYF; CDR3nt: TGTGCCAGCAGCGCCAGCGGGACCCTTACTTACACAGATACGCAGTATTTT
j_gene: TRBJ1-2; d_gene: -; abundance: many; v_gene: TRBV3-1; CDR3aa: CASSPQGRRYGYTF; CDR3nt: TGTGCCAGCAGCCCTCAGGGTCGTCGCTATGGCTACACCTTC
j_gene: TRBJ2-2; d_gene: TRBD2; abundance: many; v_gene: TRBV11-3; CDR3aa: CASSFSGWNTGELFF; CDR3nt: TGTGCCAGCAGTTTTAGCGGGTGGAACACCGGGGAGCTGTTTTTT
j_gene: TRBJ2-7; d_gene: TRBD2; abundance: -; v_gene: TRBV2; CDR3aa: CASSEAPGLAALEQYF; CDR3nt: TGTGCCAGCAGCGAAGCGCCGGGACTAGCGGCACTCGAGCAGTACTTC
j_gene: TRBJ2-5; d_gene: -; abundance: many; v_gene: TRBV6-1; CDR3aa: CASSTAGTETQYF; CDR3nt: TGTGCCAGCAGTACGGCGGGGACAGAGACCCAGTACTTC
j_gene: TRBJ2-7; d_gene: -; abundance: -; v_gene: TRBV5-3; CDR3aa: CASSLGAYGSYEQYF; CDR3nt: TGTGCTAGCAGCTTGGGAGCTTACGGATCCTACGAGCAGTACTTC
j_gene: TRBJ1-5; d_gene: -; abundance: many; v_gene: TRBV2; CDR3aa: CASKEGAPNQPQHF; CDR3nt: TGTGCCAGCAAGGAAGGGGCCCCCAATCAGCCCCAGCATTTT
j_gene: TRBJ1-1; d_gene: -; abundance: -; v_gene: TRBV28; CDR3aa: CASSLGGGRTEASF; CDR3nt: TGTGCCAGCAGTTTAGGTGGGGGGCGGACTGAAGCTTCCTTT
j_gene: TRBJ1-2; d_gene: TRBD1; abundance: many; v_gene: TRBV20-1; CDR3aa: CSARDTRQGFYGYTF; CDR3nt: TGCAGTGCTAGAGATACCCGACAGGGGTTCTATGGCTACACCTTC
j_gene: TRBJ2-1; d_gene: TRBD2; abundance: -; v_gene: TRBV19; CDR3aa: CASSRTSGIHNEQFF; CDR3nt: TGTGCCAGTAGCCGGACTAGCGGGATCCACAATGAGCAGTTCTTC
j_gene: TRBJ2-1; d_gene: TRBD1; abundance: -; v_gene: TRBV20-1; CDR3aa: CSANRGLYSEQVF; CDR3nt: TGCAGTGCTAACAGGGGCCTTTACAGTGAGCAGGTCTTC
j_gene: TRBJ1-3; d_gene: -; abundance: -; v_gene: TRBV10-2; CDR3aa: CASSDSGPRDTIYF; CDR3nt: TGCGCCAGCAGTGACTCGGGGCCGAGGGACACCATATATTTT
j_gene: TRBJ2-6; d_gene: TRBD1; abundance: -; v_gene: TRBV29-1; CDR3aa: CSATGQGAAGANVLTF; CDR3nt: TGCAGCGCTACGGGACAGGGGGCAGCTGGGGCCAACGTCCTGACTTTC
j_gene: TRBJ2-4; d_gene: -; abundance: -; v_gene: TRBV6-1; CDR3aa: CASSGTGRGLGSKNIQYF; CDR3nt: TGTGCCAGCAGTGGGACGGGAAGAGGGTTAGGTTCCAAAAACATTCAGTACTTC
j_gene: TRBJ2-7; d_gene: TRBD2; abundance: -; v_gene: TRBV20-1; CDR3aa: CSASSSGSEQYF; CDR3nt: TGCAGTGCTAGTTCTAGCGGGAGCGAGCAGTACTTC
j_gene: TRBJ2-5; d_gene: TRBD2; abundance: -; v_gene: TRBV6-6; CDR3aa: CASSYSGPGGGTQYF; CDR3nt: TGTGCCAGCAGTTACTCCGGGCCGGGGGGTGGGACCCAGTACTTC
j_gene: TRBJ2-5; d_gene: -; abundance: many; v_gene: TRBV28; CDR3aa: CASSPKDSFETQYF; CDR3nt: TGTGCCAGCAGCCCTAAGGACAGTTTCGAGACCCAGTACTTC
j_gene: TRBJ2-7; d_gene: TRBD1; abundance: many; v_gene: TRBV2; CDR3aa: CAGGQGPHEQYF; CDR3nt: TGTGCCGGCGGACAGGGACCCCACGAGCAGTACTTC
j_gene: TRBJ2-5; d_gene: -; abundance: -; v_gene: TRBV10-3; CDR3aa: CAIRTGTDNETQYF; CDR3nt: TGTGCCATCAGGACAGGAACCGACAATGAGACCCAGTACTTC
j_gene: TRBJ2-7; d_gene: -; abundance: -; v_gene: TRBV7-8; CDR3aa: CASSLGPENYEQYF; CDR3nt: TGTGCCAGCAGCTTAGGACCGGAGAACTACGAGCAGTACTTC
j_gene: TRBJ1-3; d_gene: TRBD1; abundance: many; v_gene: TRBV27; CDR3aa: CASSPGGTGNTIYF; CDR3nt: TGTGCCAGCAGTCCAGGGGGCACTGGAAACACCATATATTTT
j_gene: TRBJ2-7; d_gene: -; abundance: many; v_gene: TRBV20-1; CDR3aa: CSAKIVGGLSSYEQYF; CDR3nt: TGCAGTGCTAAAATAGTAGGGGGGCTAAGCTCCTACGAGCAGTACTTC
j_gene: TRBJ2-7; d_gene: TRBD2; abundance: -; v_gene: TRBV15; CDR3aa: CASTAPAGTSGRISAYEQYF; CDR3nt: TGTGCCAGCACCGCACCCGCCGGGACTAGCGGGCGAATAAGCGCCTACGAGCAGTACTTC
j_gene: TRBJ1-2; d_gene: -; abundance: -; v_gene: TRBV24-1; CDR3aa: CATSDFSGYGYTF; CDR3nt: TGTGCCACCAGTGATTTTAGCGGCTATGGCTACACCTTC
j_gene: TRBJ1-2; d_gene: -; abundance: -; v_gene: TRBV20-1; CDR3aa: CSALQDYGYTF; CDR3nt: TGCAGTGCACTACAGGATTATGGCTACACCTTC
j_gene: TRBJ2-7; d_gene: -; abundance: -; v_gene: TRBV25-1; CDR3aa: CARSGHGGYEQYF; CDR3nt: TGTGCCAGATCGGGACACGGAGGCTACGAGCAGTACTTC
j_gene: TRBJ2-3; d_gene: -; abundance: many; v_gene: TRBV3-1; CDR3aa: CASQGGYTQYF; CDR3nt: TGTGCCAGCCAAGGGGGGTATACGCAGTATTTT
j_gene: TRBJ2-3; d_gene: -; abundance: many; v_gene: TRBV6-6; CDR3aa: CASSYWSDTQYF; CDR3nt: TGTGCCAGCTCGTATTGGTCAGATACGCAGTATTTT
j_gene: TRBJ2-5; d_gene: TRBD2; abundance: many; v_gene: TRBV5-1; CDR3aa: CASSSRTSRFGETQYF; CDR3nt: TGCGCCAGCAGCTCAAGGACTAGTCGGTTCGGGGAGACCCAGTACTTC
j_gene: TRBJ2-7; d_gene: -; abundance: many; v_gene: TRBV5-1; CDR3aa: CASSGDDPYEQYF; CDR3nt: TGCGCCAGCAGCGGAGATGATCCCTACGAGCAGTACTTC
j_gene: TRBJ1-6; d_gene: -; abundance: -; v_gene: TRBV9; CDR3aa: CASSAPLSSGSYNSPLHF; CDR3nt: TGTGCCAGCAGCGCACCGCTTTCTAGCGGCTCCTACAATTCACCCCTCCACTTT
j_gene: TRBJ2-1; d_gene: TRBD2; abundance: many; v_gene: TRBV7-6; CDR3aa: CASNPSGGNEQFF; CDR3nt: TGTGCCAGCAACCCGAGCGGGGGCAATGAGCAGTTCTTC
j_gene: TRBJ1-1; d_gene: -; abundance: many; v_gene: TRBV19; CDR3aa: CASSSPNTEAFF; CDR3nt: TGTGCCAGTAGTAGTCCGAACACTGAAGCTTTCTTT
j_gene: TRBJ2-2; d_gene: TRBD2; abundance: many; v_gene: TRBV5-1; CDR3aa: CASSPRTSGFTGELFF; CDR3nt: TGCGCCAGCAGCCCGAGGACTAGCGGATTCACCGGGGAGCTGTTTTTT
j_gene: TRBJ1-6; d_gene: -; abundance: -; v_gene: TRBV20-1; CDR3aa: CSATHRDPNSPLHF; CDR3nt: TGCAGTGCCACCCACAGGGACCCTAATTCACCCCTCCACTTT
j_gene: TRBJ2-5; d_gene: TRBD2; abundance: -; v_gene: TRBV9; CDR3aa: CASSVGSSGRETQYF; CDR3nt: TGTGCCAGCAGCGTAGGGAGTAGCGGGAGAGAGACCCAGTACTTC
j_gene: TRBJ1-4; d_gene: -; abundance: -; v_gene: TRBV24-1; CDR3aa: CATSVGGAPTSSTSGRAPGEKLFF; CDR3nt: -
j_gene: TRBJ1-6; d_gene: -; abundance: -; v_gene: TRBV6-1; CDR3aa: CASSARPVGLTESHSPLHF; CDR3nt: TGTGCCAGCAGTGCTAGACCCGTTGGGCTCACAGAGTCTCATTCACCCCTCCACTTT
j_gene: TRBJ1-1; d_gene: -; abundance: many; v_gene: TRBV2; CDR3aa: CASSEVTASNTEAFF; CDR3nt: TGTGCCAGCAGTGAAGTAACAGCGTCCAACACTGAAGCTTTCTTT
j_gene: TRBJ1-4; d_gene: -; abundance: many; v_gene: TRBV6-1; CDR3aa: CASRPRQSDNEKLFF; CDR3nt: TGTGCCAGCAGACCCCGACAGTCAGATAATGAAAAACTGTTTTTT
j_gene: TRBJ2-6; d_gene: -; abundance: many; v_gene: TRBV2; CDR3aa: CASSEYGGVPSGANVLTF; CDR3nt: TGTGCCAGCAGTGAATATGGAGGGGTCCCCTCTGGGGCCAACGTCCTGACTTTC
j_gene: TRBJ2-2; d_gene: TRBD2; abundance: many; v_gene: TRBV5-4; CDR3aa: CASSLPGTSDNTGELFF; CDR3nt: TGTGCCAGCAGCTTGCCAGGGACTAGTGACAACACCGGGGAGCTGTTTTTT
j_gene: TRBJ2-7; d_gene: -; abundance: many; v_gene: TRBV7-3; CDR3aa: CASSLLRVDRYEQYF; CDR3nt: TGTGCCAGCAGCTTATTAAGGGTTGATCGCTACGAGCAGTACTTC
j_gene: TRBJ2-5; d_gene: -; abundance: -; v_gene: TRBV11-2; CDR3aa: CASSLGETEYF; CDR3nt: TGTGCCAGCAGCTTAGGGGAGACTGAGTACTTC
j_gene: TRBJ1-1; d_gene: TRBD1; abundance: -; v_gene: TRBV24-1; CDR3aa: CATSDLGQAGAFF; CDR3nt: TGTGCCACCAGTGACCTGGGACAGGCGGGAGCTTTCTTT
j_gene: TRBJ2-5; d_gene: -; abundance: many; v_gene: TRBV4-1; CDR3aa: CASSHTPGHIQETQYF; CDR3nt: TGCGCCAGCAGCCATACTCCGGGACATATTCAGGAGACCCAGTACTTT
j_gene: TRBJ1-1; d_gene: -; abundance: -; v_gene: TRBV7-9; CDR3aa: CASGMTDTEAFF; CDR3nt: TGTGCCAGCGGCATGACTGACACTGAAGCTTTCTTT
j_gene: TRBJ2-1; d_gene: TRBD2; abundance: -; v_gene: TRBV20-1; CDR3aa: CSASGRPSYNEQFF; CDR3nt: TGCAGTGCTAGCGGGAGGCCCTCCTACAATGAGCAGTTCTTC
j_gene: TRBJ1-1; d_gene: -; abundance: many; v_gene: TRBV11-3; CDR3aa: CASSPGRGVNTEAFF; CDR3nt: TGTGCCAGCAGCCCAGGTCGCGGGGTGAACACTGAAGCTTTCTTT
j_gene: TRBJ1-5; d_gene: -; abundance: -; v_gene: TRBV10-3; CDR3aa: CAISESTEGQPQHF; CDR3nt: TGTGCCATCAGTGAGTCTACAGAGGGTCAGCCCCAGCATTTT